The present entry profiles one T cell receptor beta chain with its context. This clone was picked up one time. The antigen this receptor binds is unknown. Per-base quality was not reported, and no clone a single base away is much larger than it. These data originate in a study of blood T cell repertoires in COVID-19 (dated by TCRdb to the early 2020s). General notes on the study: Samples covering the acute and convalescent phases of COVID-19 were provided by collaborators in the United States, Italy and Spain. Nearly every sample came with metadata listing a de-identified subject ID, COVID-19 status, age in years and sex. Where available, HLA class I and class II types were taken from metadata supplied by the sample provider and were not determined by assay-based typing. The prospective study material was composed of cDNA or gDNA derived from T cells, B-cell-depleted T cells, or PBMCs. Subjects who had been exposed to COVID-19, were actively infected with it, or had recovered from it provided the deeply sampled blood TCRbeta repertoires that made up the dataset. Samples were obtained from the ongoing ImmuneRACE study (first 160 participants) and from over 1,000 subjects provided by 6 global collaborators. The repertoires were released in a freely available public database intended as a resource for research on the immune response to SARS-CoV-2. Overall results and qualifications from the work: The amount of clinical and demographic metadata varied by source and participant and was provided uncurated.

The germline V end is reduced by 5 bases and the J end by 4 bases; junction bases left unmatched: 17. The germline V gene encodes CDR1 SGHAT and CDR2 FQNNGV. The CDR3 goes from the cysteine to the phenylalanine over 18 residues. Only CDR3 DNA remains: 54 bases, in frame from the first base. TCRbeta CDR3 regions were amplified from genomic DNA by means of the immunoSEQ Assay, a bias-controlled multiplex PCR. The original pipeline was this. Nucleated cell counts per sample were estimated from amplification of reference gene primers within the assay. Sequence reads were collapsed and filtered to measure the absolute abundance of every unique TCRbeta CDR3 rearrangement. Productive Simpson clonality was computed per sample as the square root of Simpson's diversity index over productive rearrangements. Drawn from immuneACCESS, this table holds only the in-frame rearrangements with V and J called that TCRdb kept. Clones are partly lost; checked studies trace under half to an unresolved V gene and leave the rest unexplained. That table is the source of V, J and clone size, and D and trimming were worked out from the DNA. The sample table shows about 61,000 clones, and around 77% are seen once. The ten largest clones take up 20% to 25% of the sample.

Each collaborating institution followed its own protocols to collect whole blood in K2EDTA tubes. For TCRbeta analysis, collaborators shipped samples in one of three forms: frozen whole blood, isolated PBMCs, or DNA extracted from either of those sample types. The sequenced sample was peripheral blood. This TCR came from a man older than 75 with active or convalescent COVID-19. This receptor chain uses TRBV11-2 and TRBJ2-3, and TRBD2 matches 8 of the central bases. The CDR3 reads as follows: CASSRAESAGDGADTQYF. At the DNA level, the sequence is TGTGCCAGCAGCCGAGCAGAATCAGCGGGAGATGGAGCAGATACGCAGTATTTT.